The source of this TCR beta chain is a study of T cell repertoires in cytomegalovirus infection. The wider study: The authors relied on CMV epitopes, both recently identified HLA-C-restricted and well-studied HLA-B-restricted. In public TCR beta signatures, there were indications of both CMV infection and matching HLA type. Notes on the study in general: Cumulated frequencies of public TCR beta families served to identify carriers of CMV plus the relevant HLA. Predominance within the ex vivo response was attributable to HLA-C-restricted CMV-specific TCR beta clonotypes.

TCRdb fed the reads into MiXCR, producing one record per CDR3 protein. This table has 700,000 to 900,000 distinct CDR3 sequences, 25% to 30% appearing once. In the case of this clonotype: What it binds is unknown. Compared with germline, one end of the junction differs, possibly owing to a read error.

Germline V CDR1 and CDR2: SGHVS, FNYEAQ. This CDR3 has 18 amino acids. The input for sequencing was cultured CD8+ T cells from PBMCs, taken from culture after CMV antigen stimulation. The chain employs TRBV7-6 and TRBJ2-1; 13 nucleotides match TRBD2. This clonotype was sampled from a human donor in good health (CMV status not recorded). Some clones in this sample may be carry-over from other donors' samples. CDR3 sequence: CASSLGSVTSGGRNEQFF. CDR3 bases: TGTGCTAGCAGCTTAGGGTCCGTGACTAGCGGGGGGCGGAATGAGCAGTTCTTC. Using reference TRBV7-6 and TRBJ2-1 for the parts outside the CDR3, the full variable domain is GAGVSQSPRYKVTKRGQDVALRCDPISGHVSLYWYRQALGQGPEFLTYFNYEAQQDKSGLPNDRFSAERPEGSISTLTIQRTEQRDSAMYRCASSLGSVTSGGRNEQFFGPGTRLTVL.